This T cell receptor beta chain was identified in a study of T cells in Graves' hyperthyroidism and ophthalmopathy. This CDR3 comprises 15 residues. Trimming stripped 3 bases from V and 1 base from J, with 11 bases between. Study-level results: In blood, most of the thyroid clonotypes expanded above 0.001 were also present. Ophthalmopathy and stable hyperthyroidism were told apart by a 13 V-J model.

Comments on this clonotype: Its antigen is currently unknown.

Diagnoses used clinical symptoms, serum thyroxine and TRAb, thyroid ultrasound and orbital computed tomography. Amplified regions were TCR beta CDR3 sequences from RNA transcripts. Researchers ran a first-round RT-PCR on the TCR CDR3 using the HTBI primer set. Using its own MiXCR run on the multiplex PCR reads, TCRdb lists one record per CDR3 protein. Among about 420,000 distinct CDR3 sequences listed, roughly 13% were seen once. Sequencing input: blood. This receptor was obtained from a woman aged 18-35 years with Graves' hyperthyroidism. The rearrangement uses TRBV12-3 or TRBV12-4 and TRBJ2-3; D possibly corresponds to TRBD1 (6 bases). CDR3 residues: CASSLGTRGTDTQYF. The DNA for the CDR3 is TGTGCCAGCAGTTTGGGGACAAGGGGCACAGATACGCAGTATTTT.